This TCR beta chain stems from a study of patients and donors after allogeneic stem cell transplantation. The sample holds many counts of this clonotype. A single record per CDR3 protein comes from TCRdb applying MiXCR to the RT-PCR reads. The repertoire has over 350,000 distinct CDR3 sequences, 16% of them found once; the top ten carry 7.2%. This sequence originates from a human donor who was either an allogeneic HSCT recipient or a stem cell or donor lymphocyte infusion donor (not recorded which). It is not recorded whose cells these are; they may come from a transplant donor. The sequenced material came from blood, either unsorted or a sorted T cell fraction (not recorded which).

The CDR3 region is CASSYRLAGLAVSYNEQFF. Written as DNA, the CDR3 is TGTGCCAGCAGTTACCGATTGGCCGGACTAGCGGTCTCCTACAATGAGCAGTTCTTC. The chain couples TRBV6-5 to TRBJ2-1; TRBD2 aligns across 10 bases. Germline CDR1 is MNHEY and CDR2 is SVGAGI. This CDR3 contains 19 residues. Trimming cost V 2 bases and J 0 bases; bases outside gene matches: 10.